The rows below give T cell receptor beta chains drawn from one sample of a study of shared clonotypes between healthy human individuals. Libraries were prepared by immunoSEQ multiplex PCR; TCRdb keeps only in-frame clonotypes and omits some of them. This table holds nearly 750,000 clones, over 55% found once. Sequencing input: memory CD4+ T cells sorted from blood. The source of these receptors is a woman in her 30s in good health. CDR3s include the opening cysteine and the closing phenylalanine or tryptophan. Fields, in order: V gene, J gene, D gene, clone size, CDR3 DNA, CDR3 protein. A D gene is named only where the DNA matches it firmly. Rows may omit the clone size; those that give it use once, few, many or a size class.

TRBV7-6	TRBJ2-3	-	-	TGTGCCAGCAGCTTAATGGCCGAGAGCACAGATACGCAGTATTTT	CASSLMAESTDTQYF
TRBV27	TRBJ2-7	-	-	TGTGCCAGCAGTTTCTCATACTACGAGCAGTACTTC	CASSFSYYEQYF
TRBV7-2	TRBJ1-2	-	-	TGTGCCAGCAGCGGGAGGATATATGGCTACACCTTC	CASSGRIYGYTF
TRBV9	TRBJ1-2	-	-	TGTGCCAGCGGGAATAGGGGGTCTTATGGCTACACCTTC	CASGNRGSYGYTF
TRBV28	TRBJ1-1	-	once	TGTGCCAGCAGTACCGATACTGAAGCTTTCTTT	CASSTDTEAFF
TRBV10-3	TRBJ2-7	TRBD1	-	TGTGCCATCAGCGGGACAGGGTACGAGCAGTACTTC	CAISGTGYEQYF
TRBV25-1	TRBJ1-2	-	few	TGTGCCAGCAGTGACTTTGGGTATGGCTACACCTTC	CASSDFGYGYTF
TRBV6-1	TRBJ1-4	-	few	TGTGCCAGCAGTGAAGTAAAAGAAAAACTGTTTTTT	CASSEVKEKLFF
TRBV10-3	TRBJ1-2	TRBD1	-	TGTGCCATCAGTGTTACACAGGGGGCGGAAGGCTACACCTTC	CAISVTQGAEGYTF
TRBV19	TRBJ2-1	-	-	TGTGCCAGTAGTCGTGGAGGAGGGCCGCATGAGCAGTTCTTC	CASSRGGGPHEQFF
TRBV19	TRBJ1-2	TRBD1	many	TGTGCCAGTAGCAGACAGGGGGCGAACTATGGCTACACCTTC	CASSRQGANYGYTF
TRBV5-1	TRBJ1-1	-	-	TGCGCCAGCAGCTTGGTACAGCCCGACACTGAAGCTTTCTTT	CASSLVQPDTEAFF
TRBV28	TRBJ2-7	-	-	TGTGCCAGCAGTTTGGATGGTGGGGCTGTCCCCTTCGAGCAGTACTTC	CASSLDGGAVPFEQYF
TRBV5-1	TRBJ2-2	TRBD1	-	TGCGCCAGCAAAAACCAGGGGGCGTTTGGAGGCGGGGAGCTGTTTTTT	CASKNQGAFGGGELFF
TRBV28	TRBJ2-5	TRBD1	few	TGTGCCAGCAGTTCCCGGACAGGGGTCCAAGAGACCCAGTACTTC	CASSSRTGVQETQYF
TRBV6-5	TRBJ2-7	-	medium-sized	TGTGCCAGCAGTTTTTTGTCCTCTCTACCCTACGAGCAGTACTTC	CASSFLSSLPYEQYF
TRBV5-1	TRBJ2-7	-	once	TGCGCCAGCAGCCCAGGAGACCGCCGTGACGAGCAGTACTTC	CASSPGDRRDEQYF
TRBV19	TRBJ2-1	-	few	TGTGCCAGTAGTATCTCTAGCTTGGTTGTCGGTGAGCAGTTCTTC	CASSISSLVVGEQFF
TRBV5-5	TRBJ1-4	TRBD1	-	TGTGCCAGCAGCGCTCGGGACAGGGTTGGTGAAAAACTGTTTTTT	CASSARDRVGEKLFF
TRBV5-1	TRBJ1-1	-	-	TGCGCCAGCAGCTTGGTGGACCACACTGAAGCTTTCTTT	CASSLVDHTEAFF
TRBV5-4	TRBJ2-5	-	-	TGTGCCAGCAGCGCAGGAGGGCCCTGGGAGACCCAGTACTTC	CASSAGGPWETQYF
TRBV14	TRBJ2-2	TRBD2	many	TGTGCCAGCAGCCAACCCAGGCCTGGGACTAGCCCGAACACCGGGGAGCTGTTTTTT	CASSQPRPGTSPNTGELFF
TRBV10-2	TRBJ2-2	-	-	TGCGCCAGCAGTGAGTCCGGGGTGAACACCGGGGAGCTGTTTTTT	CASSESGVNTGELFF
TRBV7-9	TRBJ2-3	-	once	TGTGCCAGCAGCTTAGCTGGGGGCGGGAGTAGCACAGATACGCAGTATTTT	CASSLAGGGSSTDTQYF
TRBV6-5	TRBJ1-4	-	-	TGTGCCAGCAGTTACTTGGGCGGGGTTAATGAAAAACTGTTTTTT	CASSYLGGVNEKLFF
TRBV29-1	TRBJ1-1	-	few	TGCAGCGTTGATACCAACCGTGAAGCTTTCTTT	CSVDTNREAFF
TRBV9	TRBJ2-5	-	once	TGTGCCAGCAGCCCCTCGGTGAGCCAAGAGACCCAGTACTTC	CASSPSVSQETQYF
TRBV7-9	TRBJ1-3	-	few	TGTGCCAGCAGCTTAGGGCGGCAGCGCCTGTCAGTCTCTGGAAACACCATATATTTT	CASSLGRQRLSVSGNTIYF
TRBV4-1	TRBJ2-7	-	-	TGCGCCAGCAGCCGCGGGACAACGTCCTACGAGCAGTACTTC	CASSRGTTSYEQYF
TRBV6-1	TRBJ2-3	-	few	TGTGCCACAACGACGACCCAAGGCACAGATACGCAGTATTTT	CATTTTQGTDTQYF
TRBV6-1	TRBJ2-6	-	few	TGTGCCAGCAGGGCAACGGTTGGTGGGGCCAACGTCCTGACTTTC	CASRATVGGANVLTF
TRBV18	TRBJ2-7	TRBD1	-	TGTGCCAGCTCACCACCCAGGGGGCCCGGGGGATACGAGCAGTACTTC	CASSPPRGPGGYEQYF
TRBV5-1	TRBJ2-5	TRBD1	-	TGCGCCAGCAGCTTGCCCCAGGGGGAAGAGACCCAGTACTTC	CASSLPQGEETQYF
TRBV7-8	TRBJ1-2	TRBD1	few	TGTGCCAGCAGCTACACACCAGGGGGCGACTATGGCTACACCTTC	CASSYTPGGDYGYTF
TRBV21-1	TRBJ2-6	-	-	TGTGCCAGCAGCGCCCACAGGGGCTTATCTGTCTCTGGGGCCAACGTCCTGACTTTC	CASSAHRGLSVSGANVLTF
TRBV5-6	TRBJ2-1	TRBD2	-	TGTGCCAGCAGCTTGAGGGCTAGCGGTCCCTACAATGAGCAGTTCTTC	CASSLRASGPYNEQFF
TRBV28	TRBJ1-1	-	-	TGTGCCAGCAGGCTCAATACTGAAGCTTTCTTT	CASRLNTEAFF
TRBV6-5	TRBJ2-7	-	-	TGTGCCAGCCGAATTTTTAGCGGCCCTGCCTACGAGCAGTACTTC	CASRIFSGPAYEQYF
TRBV7-9	TRBJ2-2	TRBD1	-	TGTGCCAGCAGCTATCTCCTGACAGGGGCTGACACCGGGGAGCTGTTTTTT	CASSYLLTGADTGELFF